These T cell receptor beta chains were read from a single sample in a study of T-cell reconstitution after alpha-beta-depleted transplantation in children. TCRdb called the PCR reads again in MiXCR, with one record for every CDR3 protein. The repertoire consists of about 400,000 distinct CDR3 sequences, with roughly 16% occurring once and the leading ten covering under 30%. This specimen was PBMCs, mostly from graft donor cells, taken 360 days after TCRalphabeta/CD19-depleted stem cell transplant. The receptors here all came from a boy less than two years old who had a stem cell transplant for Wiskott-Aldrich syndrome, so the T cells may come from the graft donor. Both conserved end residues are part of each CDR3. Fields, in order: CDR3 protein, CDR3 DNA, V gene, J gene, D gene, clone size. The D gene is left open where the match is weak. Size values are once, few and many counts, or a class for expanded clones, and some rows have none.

CDR3aa: CASSRDLAYNEQFF
CDR3nt: TGTGCCAGCAGCCGGGACTTAGCCTACAATGAGCAGTTCTTC
v_gene: TRBV12-3/TRBV12-4
j_gene: TRBJ2-1
d_gene: -
abundance: -

CDR3aa: CASSQDFGVGELFF
CDR3nt: TGCGCCAGCAGCCAAGACTTCGGGGTCGGGGAGCTGTTTTTT
v_gene: TRBV4-3
j_gene: TRBJ2-2
d_gene: -
abundance: -

CDR3aa: CASSKGQGAGIGNEQYF
CDR3nt: TGCGCCAGCAGCAAAGGACAGGGGGCTGGTATCGGGAACGAGCAGTACTTC
v_gene: TRBV5-1
j_gene: TRBJ2-7
d_gene: TRBD1
abundance: many

CDR3aa: CASRLGQNNEQFF
CDR3nt: TGTGCCAGCAGACTGGGACAGAACAATGAGCAGTTCTTC
v_gene: TRBV12-3/TRBV12-4
j_gene: TRBJ2-1
d_gene: TRBD1
abundance: -

CDR3aa: CASSPGQGARIYTGELFF
CDR3nt: TGCGCCAGCAGCCCGGGACAGGGGGCGCGGATATACACCGGGGAGCTGTTTTTT
v_gene: TRBV5-1
j_gene: TRBJ2-2
d_gene: TRBD1
abundance: few

CDR3aa: CASSQTYRSDTQYF
CDR3nt: TGTGCCAGCAGTCAAACCTACAGGTCAGATACGCAGTATTTT
v_gene: TRBV12-3/TRBV12-4
j_gene: TRBJ2-3
d_gene: -
abundance: many

CDR3aa: CSGSRTGVAKNIQYF
CDR3nt: TGCAGTGGTTCCCGGACAGGGGTAGCCAAAAACATTCAGTACTTC
v_gene: TRBV20-1
j_gene: TRBJ2-4
d_gene: TRBD1
abundance: few

CDR3aa: CSVGFTSSSYEQYF
CDR3nt: TGCAGCGTTGGGTTCACATCGAGCTCCTACGAGCAGTACTTC
v_gene: TRBV29-1
j_gene: TRBJ2-7
d_gene: -
abundance: -

CDR3aa: CASSLRRGSDTQYF
CDR3nt: TGTGCCAGCAGTTTAAGGCGGGGGTCAGATACGCAGTATTTT
v_gene: TRBV12-3/TRBV12-4
j_gene: TRBJ2-3
d_gene: TRBD2
abundance: many

CDR3aa: CAIRGQGVNSYNEQFF
CDR3nt: TGTGCCATCAGGGGACAGGGGGTCAACTCCTACAATGAGCAGTTCTTC
v_gene: TRBV10-3
j_gene: TRBJ2-1
d_gene: TRBD1
abundance: many

CDR3aa: CASTPGTGTDTQYF
CDR3nt: TGTGCCAGTACCCCGGGGACTGGCACAGATACGCAGTATTTT
v_gene: TRBV19
j_gene: TRBJ2-3
d_gene: -
abundance: -

CDR3aa: CASSRTSGGDYNEQFF
CDR3nt: TGTGCCAGCAGTCGGACTAGCGGGGGGGACTACAATGAGCAGTTCTTC
v_gene: TRBV6-2/TRBV6-3
j_gene: TRBJ2-1
d_gene: TRBD2
abundance: -

CDR3aa: CATSAQKKGRNEQFF
CDR3nt: TGTGCCACCAGCGCCCAAAAAAAAGGGCGCAATGAGCAGTTCTTC
v_gene: TRBV15
j_gene: TRBJ2-1
d_gene: -
abundance: once

CDR3aa: CASSFNGGLGYEQYF
CDR3nt: TGTGCCAGCAGTTTTAATGGGGGATTAGGCTACGAGCAGTACTTC
v_gene: TRBV12-3/TRBV12-4
j_gene: TRBJ2-7
d_gene: -
abundance: few

CDR3aa: CASSQAGLPYEQYF
CDR3nt: TGCGCCAGCAGCCAAGCCGGGTTACCCTACGAGCAGTACTTC
v_gene: TRBV4-3
j_gene: TRBJ2-7
d_gene: -
abundance: -

CDR3aa: CASSLERLLGTDTQYF
CDR3nt: TGCGCCAGCAGCTTGGAAAGGCTCTTGGGGACAGATACGCAGTATTTT
v_gene: TRBV5-1
j_gene: TRBJ2-3
d_gene: -
abundance: -

CDR3aa: CSAQGPPPYEQYF
CDR3nt: TGCAGTGCTCAGGGGCCCCCCCCTTACGAGCAGTACTTC
v_gene: TRBV20-1
j_gene: TRBJ2-7
d_gene: -
abundance: many

CDR3aa: CATSSERGGLTQYF
CDR3nt: TGTGCCACCAGCAGCGAGAGGGGGGGCTTGACCCAGTACTTC
v_gene: TRBV15
j_gene: TRBJ2-5
d_gene: -
abundance: few

CDR3aa: CASRQNSGRSYEQYF
CDR3nt: TGTGCCAGCAGACAGAACTCGGGGCGATCCTACGAGCAGTACTTC
v_gene: TRBV27
j_gene: TRBJ2-7
d_gene: -
abundance: -

CDR3aa: CSVGKGAEDEKLFF
CDR3nt: TGCAGCGTTGGGAAGGGGGCAGAGGATGAAAAACTGTTTTTT
v_gene: TRBV29-1
j_gene: TRBJ1-4
d_gene: TRBD1
abundance: few

CDR3aa: CASIGANTGELFF
CDR3nt: TGTGCCAGCATTGGTGCAAACACCGGGGAGCTGTTTTTT
v_gene: TRBV6-1
j_gene: TRBJ2-2
d_gene: -
abundance: -

CDR3aa: CASSLDGWPTRTQYF
CDR3nt: TGTGCCAGCAGCTTAGACGGTTGGCCTACCAGGACCCAGTACTTC
v_gene: TRBV7-2
j_gene: TRBJ2-5
d_gene: -
abundance: few

CDR3aa: CASSEDFAGAYQETQYF
CDR3nt: TGTGCCAGCAGTGAAGATTTCGCGGGTGCGTACCAAGAGACCCAGTACTTC
v_gene: TRBV2
j_gene: TRBJ2-5
d_gene: -
abundance: -

CDR3aa: CSARGLAGPGQFF
CDR3nt: TGCAGTGCTAGAGGGCTAGCGGGACCGGGGCAGTTCTTC
v_gene: TRBV20-1
j_gene: TRBJ2-1
d_gene: TRBD2
abundance: few

CDR3aa: CASSPTGSPKPAEQFF
CDR3nt: TGCGCCAGCAGCCCGACAGGTTCACCTAAACCCGCTGAGCAGTTCTTC
v_gene: TRBV5-1
j_gene: TRBJ2-1
d_gene: -
abundance: few

CDR3aa: CASSPKPNTEAFF
CDR3nt: TGTGCCAGCTCACCTAAACCGAACACTGAAGCTTTCTTT
v_gene: TRBV18
j_gene: TRBJ1-1
d_gene: -
abundance: few

CDR3aa: CASSQVGTGSSYNEQFF
CDR3nt: TGTGCCAGCAGCCAAGTGGGGACAGGGAGCTCCTACAATGAGCAGTTCTTC
v_gene: TRBV4-2
j_gene: TRBJ2-1
d_gene: TRBD1
abundance: -

CDR3aa: CASSFRPMHEAFF
CDR3nt: TGTGCCAGCAGTTTTCGGCCGATGCATGAAGCTTTCTTT
v_gene: TRBV12-3/TRBV12-4
j_gene: TRBJ1-1
d_gene: -
abundance: -

CDR3aa: CSARGTRGSPLHF
CDR3nt: TGCAGTGCTAGGGGGACAAGGGGTTCACCCCTCCACTTT
v_gene: TRBV20-1
j_gene: TRBJ1-6
d_gene: -
abundance: few

CDR3aa: CASSEKQYYNEQFF
CDR3nt: TGTGCCAGCAGTGAGAAACAGTATTACAATGAGCAGTTCTTC
v_gene: TRBV25-1
j_gene: TRBJ2-1
d_gene: -
abundance: -

CDR3aa: CASSLGAGGGVYEQYF
CDR3nt: TGTGCCAGCAGCTTAGGAGCGGGAGGGGGGGTTTACGAGCAGTACTTC
v_gene: TRBV7-2
j_gene: TRBJ2-7
d_gene: TRBD2
abundance: -

CDR3aa: CASSQGQGDEQFF
CDR3nt: TGCGCCAGCAGCCAGGGACAGGGGGACGAGCAGTTCTTC
v_gene: TRBV4-1
j_gene: TRBJ2-1
d_gene: TRBD1
abundance: few

CDR3aa: CASSRITGMNTGELFF
CDR3nt: TGTGCCAGCAGCCGCATTACAGGGATGAACACCGGGGAGCTGTTTTTT
v_gene: TRBV7-2
j_gene: TRBJ2-2
d_gene: -
abundance: few

CDR3aa: CASSGLAQNTWELFF
CDR3nt: TGTGCCAGCTCGGGACTAGCGCAGAACACCTGGGAGCTGTTTTTT
v_gene: TRBV18
j_gene: TRBJ2-2
d_gene: TRBD2
abundance: -

CDR3aa: CASSLWGTDSPLHF
CDR3nt: TGCGCCAGCAGCTTGTGGGGGACGGATTCACCCCTCCACTTT
v_gene: TRBV5-1
j_gene: TRBJ1-6
d_gene: -
abundance: -

CDR3aa: CASSLGQGATNEKLFF
CDR3nt: TGTGCCAGCAGCCTAGGACAGGGGGCAACTAATGAAAAACTGTTTTTT
v_gene: TRBV7-2
j_gene: TRBJ1-4
d_gene: TRBD1
abundance: -

CDR3aa: CSARLASGGDYNEQFF
CDR3nt: TGCAGTGCTAGATTGGCTAGCGGAGGGGATTACAATGAGCAGTTCTTC
v_gene: TRBV20-1
j_gene: TRBJ2-1
d_gene: TRBD2
abundance: -

CDR3aa: CASSLVGASSEQYF
CDR3nt: TGCGCCAGCAGCTTGGTAGGGGCGTCTTCCGAGCAGTACTTC
v_gene: TRBV5-1
j_gene: TRBJ2-7
d_gene: -
abundance: -

CDR3aa: CASSTGFRTDTQYF
CDR3nt: TGCGCCAGCAGCACCGGGTTCCGCACAGATACGCAGTATTTT
v_gene: TRBV5-1
j_gene: TRBJ2-3
d_gene: -
abundance: -

CDR3aa: CASRRTGPPYNEQFF
CDR3nt: TGTGCCAGCCGAAGGACAGGGCCCCCCTACAATGAGCAGTTCTTC
v_gene: TRBV2
j_gene: TRBJ2-1
d_gene: TRBD1
abundance: -

CDR3aa: CASSSDRGYTGELFF
CDR3nt: TGTGCCAGCAGCTCGGACAGGGGCTACACCGGGGAGCTGTTTTTT
v_gene: TRBV28
j_gene: TRBJ2-2
d_gene: TRBD1
abundance: -

CDR3aa: CSASRQAPYEQYF
CDR3nt: TGCAGCGCATCTAGACAGGCCCCCTACGAGCAGTACTTC
v_gene: TRBV29-1
j_gene: TRBJ2-7
d_gene: -
abundance: many

CDR3aa: CATSDLDWPSVYEQYF
CDR3nt: TGTGCCACCAGTGATTTGGACTGGCCCTCCGTTTACGAGCAGTACTTC
v_gene: TRBV24-1
j_gene: TRBJ2-7
d_gene: -
abundance: few

CDR3aa: CASSQARDPIGRSYNEQFF
CDR3nt: TGTGCCAGCAGCCAAGCCCGGGACCCCATAGGCCGCTCCTACAATGAGCAGTTCTTC
v_gene: TRBV14
j_gene: TRBJ2-1
d_gene: -
abundance: -

CDR3aa: CATSGGANTEAFF
CDR3nt: TGTGCCACCAGTGGGGGGGCGAACACTGAAGCTTTCTTT
v_gene: TRBV24-1
j_gene: TRBJ1-1
d_gene: -
abundance: many

CDR3aa: CASSLVAGVNTEAFF
CDR3nt: TGTGCCAGCAGCTTAGTCGCAGGGGTAAACACTGAAGCTTTCTTT
v_gene: TRBV7-9
j_gene: TRBJ1-1
d_gene: -
abundance: few

CDR3aa: CASSQRSTQPQHF
CDR3nt: TGTGCCAGCAGCCAAAGGAGTACGCAGCCCCAGCATTTT
v_gene: TRBV3-1
j_gene: TRBJ1-5
d_gene: -
abundance: few

CDR3aa: CSAFLAVKADTQYF
CDR3nt: TGCAGTGCTTTTCTAGCGGTAAAGGCAGATACGCAGTATTTT
v_gene: TRBV20-1
j_gene: TRBJ2-3
d_gene: TRBD2
abundance: -

CDR3aa: CASRPTGSYEQYF
CDR3nt: TGTGCCAGCAGGCCGACAGGTTCCTACGAGCAGTACTTC
v_gene: TRBV28
j_gene: TRBJ2-7
d_gene: -
abundance: many

CDR3aa: CASSVTGGGDTQYF
CDR3nt: TGTGCCAGCAGCGTAACAGGTGGGGGGGATACGCAGTATTTT
v_gene: TRBV6-1
j_gene: TRBJ2-3
d_gene: -
abundance: -

CDR3aa: CASSPTGAGAEAFF
CDR3nt: TGTGCCAGCAGCCCAACAGGGGCAGGCGCTGAAGCTTTCTTT
v_gene: TRBV7-2
j_gene: TRBJ1-1
d_gene: TRBD1
abundance: few

CDR3aa: CASGAASASYNEQFF
CDR3nt: TGTGCCTCGGGGGCGGCTAGCGCCTCCTACAATGAGCAGTTCTTC
v_gene: TRBV30
j_gene: TRBJ2-1
d_gene: -
abundance: -

CDR3aa: CSVNRMGEQYF
CDR3nt: TGCAGCGTTAACAGGATGGGGGAGCAGTACTTC
v_gene: TRBV29-1
j_gene: TRBJ2-7
d_gene: -
abundance: -

CDR3aa: CATSDFGGGSDTQYF
CDR3nt: TGTGCCACCAGTGATTTTGGGGGGGGGTCAGATACGCAGTATTTT
v_gene: TRBV24-1
j_gene: TRBJ2-3
d_gene: TRBD2
abundance: -

CDR3aa: CASKEVGGGRLNEQFF
CDR3nt: TGTGCCAGCAAAGAGGTCGGGGGGGGACGTCTTAATGAGCAGTTCTTC
v_gene: TRBV27
j_gene: TRBJ2-1
d_gene: TRBD2
abundance: few

CDR3aa: CASSYVAGGKHTGELFF
CDR3nt: TGTGCCAGCAGTTATGTAGCGGGAGGAAAACATACCGGGGAGCTGTTTTTT
v_gene: TRBV6-2/TRBV6-3
j_gene: TRBJ2-2
d_gene: TRBD2
abundance: -

CDR3aa: CSAHTMKQETQYF
CDR3nt: TGCAGTGCCCATACTATGAAGCAAGAGACCCAGTACTTC
v_gene: TRBV20-1
j_gene: TRBJ2-5
d_gene: -
abundance: -

CDR3aa: CSAPRTGGNTEAFF
CDR3nt: TGCAGTGCTCCACGGACAGGGGGAAACACTGAAGCTTTCTTT
v_gene: TRBV20-1
j_gene: TRBJ1-1
d_gene: TRBD1
abundance: -

CDR3aa: CSARAPGHSYNEQFF
CDR3nt: TGCAGTGCTAGAGCGCCCGGACACTCCTACAATGAGCAGTTCTTC
v_gene: TRBV20-1
j_gene: TRBJ2-1
d_gene: -
abundance: few